Listed below are T cell receptor beta chains from one sample, sequenced in a study of shared clonotypes between healthy human individuals. Assay: immunoSEQ multiplex PCR; the TCRdb copy retains only in-frame clones and omits some. The data contain a few million clones, just over 90% of them singletons. The sample was naive CD4+ T cells from PBMCs. The receptors here all came from a man between 18 and 29 years old in good health. Some clones in this sample may be carry-over from other donors' samples. CDR3s include the opening cysteine and the closing phenylalanine or tryptophan. A D gene is named only where the DNA matches it firmly. Clone size, where shown, is once, few, many, or a class for clones that have expanded.

NA,TRBV5-1,TRBJ2-2,NA,CASSLAPGGGELFF,TGCGCCAGCAGCTTGGCCCCCGGAGGCGGGGAGCTGTTTTTT
TRBD2,TRBV9,TRBJ2-2,NA,CASSVFSGSFTGELFF,TGTGCCAGCAGCGTATTCAGCGGGAGTTTCACCGGGGAGCTGTTTTTT
TRBD1,TRBV6-1,TRBJ2-7,NA,CASSELGQGLGEQYF,TGTGCCAGCAGTGAACTAGGACAGGGGTTGGGGGAGCAGTACTTC
TRBD2,TRBV2,TRBJ2-3,NA,CASTPDGGWNTQYF,TGTGCCAGCACCCCAGACGGGGGGTGGAATACGCAGTATTTT
NA,TRBV11-2,TRBJ1-2,NA,CASSLGAGLTGNYGYTF,TGTGCCAGCAGCTTAGGAGCGGGTCTCACGGGGAACTATGGCTACACCTTC
NA,TRBV30,TRBJ2-5,NA,CAWDQGGPWETQYF,TGTGCCTGGGATCAGGGGGGTCCGTGGGAGACCCAGTACTTC
NA,TRBV5-1,TRBJ2-3,NA,CASSLTVTDTQYF,TGCGCCAGCAGCTTAACGGTCACAGATACGCAGTATTTT
NA,TRBV29-1,TRBJ2-7,NA,CSVVGKKTYEQYF,TGCAGCGTTGTTGGAAAAAAGACCTACGAGCAGTACTTC
TRBD1,TRBV28,TRBJ2-7,NA,CASSGVPGQGPTDF,TGTGCCAGCAGTGGGGTCCCGGGACAGGGCCCAACGGACTTC
NA,TRBV5-1,TRBJ2-5,NA,CASSDTGGYQETQYF,TGCGCCAGCAGCGACACAGGAGGGTACCAAGAGACCCAGTACTTC
NA,TRBV7-8,TRBJ1-5,NA,CASSLITRQSNQPQHF,TGTGCCAGCAGCCTGATCACACGACAGAGCAATCAGCCCCAGCATTTT
TRBD1,TRBV19,TRBJ2-7,once,CASSTPGQGYEQYF,TGTGCCAGTAGTACCCCGGGACAGGGCTACGAGCAGTACTTC
NA,TRBV27,TRBJ1-1,NA,CASSFVGLNTEAFF,TGTGCCAGCAGTTTCGTAGGGTTGAACACTGAAGCTTTCTTT
TRBD1,TRBV13,TRBJ2-3,NA,CASSFGQGGVWITDTQYF,TGTGCCAGCAGCTTTGGACAGGGCGGGGTGTGGATCACAGATACGCAGTATTTT
NA,TRBV7-6,TRBJ2-3,NA,CASSLSTDTQYF,TGTGCCAGCAGCCTAAGCACAGATACGCAGTATTTT
NA,TRBV19,TRBJ1-3,NA,CASRFEGSGNTIYF,TGTGCCAGTAGATTTGAAGGGTCCGGAAACACCATATATTTT
NA,TRBV6-4,TRBJ2-4,NA,CASSDSGRTIAKNIQYF,TGTGCCAGCAGTGACTCCGGACGGACTATAGCCAAAAACATTCAGTACTTC
TRBD1,TRBV2,TRBJ2-5,NA,CASSELLGQGRETQYF,TGTGCCAGCAGTGAACTCCTCGGACAGGGTAGAGAGACCCAGTACTTC
TRBD1,TRBV5-1,TRBJ1-4,NA,CASRPNGQAINEKLFF,TGCGCCAGCAGACCCAACGGACAGGCGATTAATGAAAAACTGTTTTTT
NA,TRBV28,TRBJ1-2,NA,CASSLMGARGYTF,TGTGCCAGCAGTTTGATGGGGGCGCGGGGCTACACCTTC
NA,TRBV30,TRBJ1-3,NA,CAWRMGAAGNTIYF,TGTGCCTGGAGAATGGGGGCAGCTGGAAACACCATATATTTT
NA,TRBV4-1,TRBJ2-1,NA,CASSQVGGRQFF,TGCGCCAGCAGCCAAGTGGGCGGGCGCCAGTTCTTC
NA,TRBV9,TRBJ2-2,NA,CASSVAGTAGELFF,TGTGCCAGCAGCGTAGCGGGGACGGCCGGGGAGCTGTTTTTT
NA,TRBV19,TRBJ2-3,NA,CASSVTGLPDTQYF,TGTGCCAGTAGTGTGACCGGGCTACCAGATACGCAGTATTTT
NA,TRBV20-1,TRBJ1-1,few,CRAVNTEAFF,TGCAGGGCCGTGAACACTGAAGCTTTCTTT
NA,TRBV9,TRBJ2-3,NA,CASSKSPGASTDTQYF,TGTGCCAGCAGCAAATCCCCAGGGGCCAGCACAGATACGCAGTATTTT
NA,TRBV6-5,TRBJ1-1,few,CASSAAGRTEAFF,TGTGCCAGCAGTGCAGCAGGGAGAACTGAAGCTTTCTTT
NA,TRBV29-1,TRBJ2-7,once,CSSTSGVLDEQYF,TGCAGCTCCACGTCAGGGGTTTTGGACGAGCAGTACTTC
NA,TRBV7-9,TRBJ2-1,few,CASSLAGSSYNEQFF,TGTGCCAGCAGCTTAGCGGGCAGCTCCTACAATGAGCAGTTCTTC
TRBD1,TRBV5-1,TRBJ2-6,NA,CASSLVGQGAAGANVLTF,TGCGCCAGCAGCTTGGTAGGACAGGGGGCGGCTGGGGCCAACGTCCTGACTTTC
TRBD1,TRBV10-3,TRBJ2-6,NA,CAISGKGAPGANVLTF,TGTGCCATCAGTGGAAAGGGGGCGCCCGGGGCCAACGTCCTGACTTTC
NA,TRBV5-1,TRBJ2-5,NA,CASSLTGTYGTQYF,TGCGCCAGCAGCCTAACGGGGACTTATGGGACCCAGTACTTC
TRBD2,TRBV5-4,TRBJ2-1,NA,CASSRGGAGSSYNEQFF,TGTGCCAGCAGCCGTGGGGGAGCGGGATCCTCCTACAATGAGCAGTTCTTC
TRBD1,TRBV28,TRBJ1-1,NA,CASTLTGGTEAFF,TGTGCCAGCACCCTGACAGGGGGGACTGAAGCTTTCTTT
TRBD1,TRBV5-4,TRBJ1-2,NA,CASGRGQGNYGYTF,TGTGCCAGCGGTCGTGGACAGGGGAACTATGGCTACACCTTC
TRBD2,TRBV5-6,TRBJ2-1,NA,CASSQEQGTSGRGYNEQFF,TGTGCCAGCAGCCAAGAACAGGGTACTAGCGGGAGGGGCTACAATGAGCAGTTCTTC
NA,TRBV7-2,TRBJ1-2,NA,CASSFGGGYGYTF,TGTGCCAGCAGCTTTGGGGGCGGCTATGGCTACACCTTC
NA,TRBV30,TRBJ1-1,NA,CAWSVKADRPTEAFF,TGTGCCTGGAGTGTAAAAGCGGACAGACCGACTGAAGCTTTCTTT
NA,TRBV2,TRBJ1-1,NA,CASTHSRGGETEAFF,TGTGCCAGCACTCACTCTCGGGGGGGAGAAACTGAAGCTTTCTTT
NA,TRBV7-5,TRBJ1-2,NA,CARTTLLRSLRRSYGYTF,TGTGCCAGAACCACCTTATTACGATCACTCCGGCGGAGCTATGGCTACACCTTC
TRBD1,TRBV6-6,TRBJ1-1,few,CASSYPGQRNTEAFF,TGTGCCAGCAGTTACCCGGGACAGAGGAACACTGAAGCTTTCTTT
NA,TRBV7-8,TRBJ1-5,NA,CASSFTGDSNQPQHF,TGTGCCAGCAGCTTCACAGGAGATAGCAATCAGCCCCAGCATTTT
NA,TRBV18,TRBJ2-3,NA,CASSPPRGQPSTDTQYF,TGTGCCAGCTCACCACCAAGAGGGCAGCCTAGCACAGATACGCAGTATTTT
TRBD2,TRBV7-2,TRBJ2-7,NA,CASSPGTSGVSYEQYF,TGTGCCAGCAGCCCCGGGACTAGCGGGGTCTCCTACGAGCAGTACTTC
NA,TRBV9,TRBJ2-2,NA,CASSSYGGTGELFF,TGTGCCAGCAGTTCATACGGGGGCACCGGGGAGCTGTTTTTT
NA,TRBV2,TRBJ2-1,once,CASSTPLGDEQFF,TGTGCCAGCAGTACCCCCTTAGGAGATGAGCAGTTCTTC
NA,TRBV5-4,TRBJ2-7,few,CASSLLSVDHEQYF,TGTGCCAGCAGCTTGTTGTCCGTGGACCACGAGCAGTACTTC
NA,TRBV2,TRBJ1-5,NA,CASSEGGGAGLGNQPQHF,TGTGCCAGCAGTGAAGGTGGGGGCGCGGGCTTGGGCAATCAGCCCCAGCATTTT
NA,TRBV27,TRBJ2-2,NA,CASSVSWDAGELFF,TGTGCCAGCAGTGTCTCATGGGACGCCGGGGAGCTGTTTTTT
NA,TRBV28,TRBJ2-3,once,CASSSARGGDTQYF,TGTGCCAGCAGCTCAGCCAGGGGGGGAGATACGCAGTATTTT
TRBD2,TRBV28,TRBJ2-1,NA,CASSPPGGLSYNEQFF,TGTGCCAGCAGCCCCCCGGGGGGGTTGTCCTACAATGAGCAGTTCTTC
NA,TRBV11-2,TRBJ2-3,NA,CASSSSDRGTQYF,TGTGCCAGCAGCTCCTCGGACAGAGGGACGCAGTATTTT
NA,TRBV6-5,TRBJ2-7,NA,CASSSGAEQYF,TGTGCCAGCAGTTCCGGGGCCGAGCAGTACTTC
TRBD1,TRBV2,TRBJ2-1,NA,CASLRTGGANEQFF,TGTGCCAGCTTGAGGACAGGGGGTGCCAATGAGCAGTTCTTC
TRBD1,TRBV5-6,TRBJ1-5,NA,CASSVTGGAGNQPQHF,TGTGCCAGCAGCGTGACAGGGGGCGCGGGCAATCAGCCCCAGCATTTT
NA,TRBV10-3,TRBJ1-4,NA,CAISSNEKLFF,TGTGCCATCAGTTCTAATGAAAAACTGTTTTTT
TRBD1,TRBV5-6,TRBJ1-5,NA,CASSLAGQGSQPQHF,TGTGCCAGCAGCTTGGCGGGACAGGGGAGTCAGCCCCAGCATTTT
NA,TRBV7-2,TRBJ2-2,NA,CASSPRDGELFF,TGTGCCAGCTCGCCCAGGGACGGGGAGCTGTTTTTT
TRBD1,TRBV18,TRBJ1-1,NA,CASSLGQGPNTEAFF,TGTGCCAGCTCACTGGGACAGGGGCCGAACACTGAAGCTTTCTTT